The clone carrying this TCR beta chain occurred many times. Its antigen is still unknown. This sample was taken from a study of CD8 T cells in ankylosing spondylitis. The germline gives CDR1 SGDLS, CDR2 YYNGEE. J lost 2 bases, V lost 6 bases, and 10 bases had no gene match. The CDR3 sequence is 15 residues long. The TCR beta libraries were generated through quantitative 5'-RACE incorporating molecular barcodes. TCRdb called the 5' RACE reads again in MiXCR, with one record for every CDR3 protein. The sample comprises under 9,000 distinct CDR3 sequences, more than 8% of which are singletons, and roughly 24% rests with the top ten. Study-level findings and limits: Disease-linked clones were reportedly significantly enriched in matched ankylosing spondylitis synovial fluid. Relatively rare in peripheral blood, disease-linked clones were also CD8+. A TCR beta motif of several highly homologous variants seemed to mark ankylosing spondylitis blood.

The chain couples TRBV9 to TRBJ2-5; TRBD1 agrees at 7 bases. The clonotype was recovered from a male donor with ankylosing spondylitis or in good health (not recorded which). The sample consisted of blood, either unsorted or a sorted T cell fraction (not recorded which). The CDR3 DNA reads TGTGCCAGCACCGAAGGACAGGCCTCTCAAGAGACCCAGTACTTC. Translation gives CASTEGQASQETQYF.